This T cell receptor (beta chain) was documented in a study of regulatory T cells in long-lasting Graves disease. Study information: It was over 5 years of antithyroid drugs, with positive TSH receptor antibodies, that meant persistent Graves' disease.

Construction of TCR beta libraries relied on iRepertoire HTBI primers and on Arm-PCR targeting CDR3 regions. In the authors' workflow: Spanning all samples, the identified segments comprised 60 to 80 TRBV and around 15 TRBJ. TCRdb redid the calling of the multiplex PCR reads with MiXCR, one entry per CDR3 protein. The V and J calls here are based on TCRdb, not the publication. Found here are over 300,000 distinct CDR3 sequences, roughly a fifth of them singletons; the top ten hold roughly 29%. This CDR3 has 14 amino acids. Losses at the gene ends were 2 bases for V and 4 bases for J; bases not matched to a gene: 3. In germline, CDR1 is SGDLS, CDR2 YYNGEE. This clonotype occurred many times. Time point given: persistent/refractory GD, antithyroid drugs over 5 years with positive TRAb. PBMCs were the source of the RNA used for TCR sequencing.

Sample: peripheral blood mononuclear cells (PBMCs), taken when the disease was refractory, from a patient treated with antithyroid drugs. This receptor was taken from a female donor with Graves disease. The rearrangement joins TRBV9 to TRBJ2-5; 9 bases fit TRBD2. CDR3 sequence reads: CASSVAGGGETQYF. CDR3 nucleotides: TGTGCCAGCAGCGTGGCGGGAGGGGGAGAGACCCAGTACTTC.